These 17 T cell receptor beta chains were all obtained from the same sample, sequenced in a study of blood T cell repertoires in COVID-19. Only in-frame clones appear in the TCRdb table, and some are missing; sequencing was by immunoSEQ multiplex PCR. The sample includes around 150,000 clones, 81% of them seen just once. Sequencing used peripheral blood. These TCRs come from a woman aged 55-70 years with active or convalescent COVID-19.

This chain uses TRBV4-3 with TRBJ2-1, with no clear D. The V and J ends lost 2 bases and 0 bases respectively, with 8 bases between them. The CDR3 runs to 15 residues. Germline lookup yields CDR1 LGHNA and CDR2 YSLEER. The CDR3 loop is CASSQLLGSYNEQFF. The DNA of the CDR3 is TGCGCCAGCAGCCAACTGCTAGGCTCCTACAATGAGCAGTTCTTC.

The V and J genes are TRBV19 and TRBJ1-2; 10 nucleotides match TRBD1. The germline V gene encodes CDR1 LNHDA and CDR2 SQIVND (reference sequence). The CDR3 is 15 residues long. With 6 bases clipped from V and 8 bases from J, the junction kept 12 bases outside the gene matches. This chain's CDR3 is CASSIWGTGEKGYTF. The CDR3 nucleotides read TGTGCCAGTAGCATCTGGGGGACAGGGGAAAAGGGCTACACCTTC.

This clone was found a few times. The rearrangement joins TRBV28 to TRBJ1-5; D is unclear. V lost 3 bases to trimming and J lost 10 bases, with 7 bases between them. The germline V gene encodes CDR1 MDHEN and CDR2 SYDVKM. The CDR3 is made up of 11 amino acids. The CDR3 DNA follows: TGTGCCAGCAGTTTTCCGGGTCCCCAGCATTTT. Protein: CASSFPGPQHF.

Here the CDR3 reads CASSQDEGSTSDTQYF. CDR3 bases: TGTGCCAGCAGCCAAGATGAGGGCAGCACCAGTGATACGCAGTATTTT. This sequence joins TRBV3-1 (or the pseudogene TRBV3-2) and TRBJ2-3; a possible D gene is TRBD2 (5 bases). Per germline, CDR1 LGHDT and CDR2 YNNKEL (reference sequence). Trimming stripped 0 bases from V and 6 bases from J, with 16 bases between. This CDR3 has 16 residues.

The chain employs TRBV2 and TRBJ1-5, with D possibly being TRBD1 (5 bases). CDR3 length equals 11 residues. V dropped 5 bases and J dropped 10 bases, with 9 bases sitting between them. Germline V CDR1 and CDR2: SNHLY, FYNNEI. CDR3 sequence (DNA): TGTGCCAGCAGTCCGCAGGGACCCCAGCATTTT. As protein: CASSPQGPQHF. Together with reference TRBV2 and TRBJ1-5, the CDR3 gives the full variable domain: EPEVTQTPSHQVTQMGQEVILRCVPISNHLYFYWYRQILGQKVEFLVSFYNNEISEKSEIFDDQFSVERPDGSNFTLKIRSTKLEDSAMYFCASSPQGPQHFGDGTRLSIL.

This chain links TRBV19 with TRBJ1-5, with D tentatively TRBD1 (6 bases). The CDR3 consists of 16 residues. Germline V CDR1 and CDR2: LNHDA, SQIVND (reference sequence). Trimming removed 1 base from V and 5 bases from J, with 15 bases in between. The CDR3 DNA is TGTGCCAGTAGTATAGGCGGGGGGCTGGGGGATCAGCCCCAGCATTTT. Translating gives CASSIGGGLGDQPQHF. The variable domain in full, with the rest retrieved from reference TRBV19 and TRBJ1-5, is DGGITQSPKYLFRKEGQNVTLSCEQNLNHDAMYWYRQDPGQGLRLIYYSQIVNDFQKGDIAEGYSVSREKKESFPLTVTSAQKNPTAFYLCASSIGGGLGDQPQHFGDGTRLSIL.

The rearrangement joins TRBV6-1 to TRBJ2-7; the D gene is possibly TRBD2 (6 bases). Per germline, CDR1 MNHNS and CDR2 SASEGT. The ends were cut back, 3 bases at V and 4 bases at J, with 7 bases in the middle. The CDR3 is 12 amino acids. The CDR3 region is CASSERGYEQYF. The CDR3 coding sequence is TGTGCCAGCAGTGAGCGGGGATACGAGCAGTACTTC.

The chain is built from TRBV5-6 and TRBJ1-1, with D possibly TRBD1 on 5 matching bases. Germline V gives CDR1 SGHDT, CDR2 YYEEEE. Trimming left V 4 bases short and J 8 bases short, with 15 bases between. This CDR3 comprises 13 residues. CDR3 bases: TGTGCCAGCAGCGCGGGACCCACATGGGAAGCTTTCTTT. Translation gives CASSAGPTWEAFF.

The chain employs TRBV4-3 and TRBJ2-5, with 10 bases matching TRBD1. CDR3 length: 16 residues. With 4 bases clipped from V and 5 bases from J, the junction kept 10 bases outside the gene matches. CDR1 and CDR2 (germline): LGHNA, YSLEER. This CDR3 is CASSPNRDRGAETQYF. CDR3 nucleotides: TGCGCCAGCAGCCCGAACCGGGACAGGGGCGCTGAGACCCAGTACTTC.

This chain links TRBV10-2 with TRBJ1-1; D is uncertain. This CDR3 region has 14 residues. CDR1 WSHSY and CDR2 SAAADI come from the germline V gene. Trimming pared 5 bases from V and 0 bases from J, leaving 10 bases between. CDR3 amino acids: CASSWRGMNTEAFF. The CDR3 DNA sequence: TGCGCCAGCAGTTGGCGCGGAATGAACACTGAAGCTTTCTTT.

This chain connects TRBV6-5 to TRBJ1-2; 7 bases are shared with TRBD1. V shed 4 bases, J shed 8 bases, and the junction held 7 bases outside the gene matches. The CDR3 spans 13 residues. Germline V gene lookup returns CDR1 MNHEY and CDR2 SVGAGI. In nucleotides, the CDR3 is TGTGCCAGCAGTTGGACCCAGGGGGGAGGCTACACCTTC. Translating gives CASSWTQGGGYTF.

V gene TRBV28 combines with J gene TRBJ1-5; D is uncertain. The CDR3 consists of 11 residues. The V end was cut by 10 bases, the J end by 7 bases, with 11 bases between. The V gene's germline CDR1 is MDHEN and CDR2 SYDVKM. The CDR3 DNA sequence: TGTGCCACCAGAGGAGCCCAGCCCCAGCATTTT. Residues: CATRGAQPQHF. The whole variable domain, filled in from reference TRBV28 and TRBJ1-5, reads DVKVTQSSRYLVKRTGEKVFLECVQDMDHENMFWYRQDPGLGLRLIYFSYDVKMKEKGDIPEGYSVSREKKERFSLILESASTNQTSMYLCATRGAQPQHFGDGTRLSIL.

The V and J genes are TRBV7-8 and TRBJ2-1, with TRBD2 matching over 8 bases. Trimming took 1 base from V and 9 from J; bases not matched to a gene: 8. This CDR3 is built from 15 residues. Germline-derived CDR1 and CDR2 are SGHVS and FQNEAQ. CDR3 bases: TGTGCCAGCAGCTTAGGTTTACGGCGGGAGGTTGAGCAGTTCTTC. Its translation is CASSLGLRREVEQFF. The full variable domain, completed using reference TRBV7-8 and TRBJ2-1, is GAGVSQSPRYKVAKRGQDVALRCDPISGHVSLFWYQQALGQGPEFLTYFQNEAQLDKSGLPSDRFFAERPEGSVSTLKIQRTQQEDSAVYLCASSLGLRREVEQFFGPGTRLTVL.

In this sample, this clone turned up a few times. The CDR3: CASSVIAGGPGNTIYF. The CDR3 DNA sequence: TGTGCCAGCAGCGTAATAGCAGGGGGCCCTGGAAACACCATATATTTT. The chain uses TRBV9 and TRBJ1-3, with 8 nucleotides matching TRBD1. Trimming at V came to 1 base and at J to 2 bases, leaving 5 bases not matched to a gene. The CDR3 has 16 amino acids. Germline V lookup: CDR1 SGDLS, CDR2 YYNGEE.

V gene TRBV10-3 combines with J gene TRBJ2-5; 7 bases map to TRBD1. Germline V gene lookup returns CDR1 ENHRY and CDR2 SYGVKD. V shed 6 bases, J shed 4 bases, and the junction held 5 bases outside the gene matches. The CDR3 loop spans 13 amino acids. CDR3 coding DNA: TGTGCCATCAGCCGACAGGGCCGAGAGACCCAGTACTTC. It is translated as CAISRQGRETQYF.

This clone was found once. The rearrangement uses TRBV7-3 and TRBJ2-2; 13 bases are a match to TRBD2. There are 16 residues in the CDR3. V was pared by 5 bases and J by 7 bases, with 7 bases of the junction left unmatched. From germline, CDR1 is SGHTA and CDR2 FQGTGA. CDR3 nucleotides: TGTGCCAGCAGCCTACTAGCGGGAGGGTTCGGCGGGGAGCTGTTTTTT. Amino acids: CASSLLAGGFGGELFF. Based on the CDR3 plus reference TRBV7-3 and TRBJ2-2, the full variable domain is GAGVSQTPSNKVTEKGKYVELRCDPISGHTALYWYRQSLGQGPEFLIYFQGTGAADDSGLPNDRFFAVRPEGSVSTLKIQRTERGDSAVYLCASSLLAGGFGGELFFGEGSRLTVL.

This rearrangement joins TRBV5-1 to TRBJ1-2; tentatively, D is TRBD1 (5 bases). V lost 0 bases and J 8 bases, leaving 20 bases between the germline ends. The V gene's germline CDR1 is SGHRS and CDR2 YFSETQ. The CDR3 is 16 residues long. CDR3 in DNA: TGCGCCAGCAGCTTGGAATTCGGGCAGGGCTCAAGAGGCTACACCTTC. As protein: CASSLEFGQGSRGYTF.